There are many counts of the clone carrying this TCR beta chain. Its cognate antigen is unknown. In germline, CDR1 is SGHTA, CDR2 FQGNSA. This CDR3 region has 15 residues. The germline V and J ends were trimmed by 2 bases and 1 base, with 12 bases remaining between them. TCRdb re-derived calls from the 5' RACE reads in MiXCR, one entry per CDR3 protein. The sample holds roughly 53,000 distinct CDR3 sequences, 7% to 10% seen once. The data were obtained in a study of neurological immune-mediated disorders. The study, taken as a whole, reports: No CDR3 amino acid sequences recurred among expanded clones across subjects, suggesting private repertoires in all groups.

The time point was: longitudinal time-point 3. Stored at -80 C, 2 million PBMCs were the source of the unsorted libraries. V gene TRBV7-2 combines with J gene TRBJ2-7, with D hard to call. The sequence derives from a middle-aged woman in good health. Input material: PBMCs. In DNA form, the CDR3 reads TGTGCCAGCAGCTTAACCGGGTTCCGATCCTACGAGCAGTACTTC. Its translation is CASSLTGFRSYEQYF.